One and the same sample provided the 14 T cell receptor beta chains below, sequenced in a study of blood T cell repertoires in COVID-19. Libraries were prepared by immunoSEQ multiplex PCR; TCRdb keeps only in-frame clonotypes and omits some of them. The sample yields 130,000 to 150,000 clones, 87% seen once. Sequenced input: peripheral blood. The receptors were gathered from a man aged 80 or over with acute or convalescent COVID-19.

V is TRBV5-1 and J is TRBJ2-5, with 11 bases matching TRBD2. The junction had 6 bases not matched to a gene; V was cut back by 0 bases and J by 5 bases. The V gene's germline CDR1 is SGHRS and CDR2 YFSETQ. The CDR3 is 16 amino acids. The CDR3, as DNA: TGCGCCAGCAGCTTGGCACTAGCGGGAGCTCTGGAGACCCAGTACTTC. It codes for CASSLALAGALETQYF.

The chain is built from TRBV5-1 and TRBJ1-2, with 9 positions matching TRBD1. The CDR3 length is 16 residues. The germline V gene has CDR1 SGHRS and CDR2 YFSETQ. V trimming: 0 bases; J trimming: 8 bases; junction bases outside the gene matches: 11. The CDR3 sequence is CASSLERGQGPGGYTF. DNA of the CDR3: TGCGCCAGCAGCTTGGAGAGGGGACAGGGCCCTGGAGGCTACACCTTC.

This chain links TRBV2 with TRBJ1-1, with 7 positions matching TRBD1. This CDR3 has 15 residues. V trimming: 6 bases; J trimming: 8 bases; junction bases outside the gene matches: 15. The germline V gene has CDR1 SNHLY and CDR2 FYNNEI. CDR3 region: CASSRGQETVREAFF. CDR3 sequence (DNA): TGTGCCAGCAGCCGAGGACAGGAGACCGTCCGGGAAGCTTTCTTT.

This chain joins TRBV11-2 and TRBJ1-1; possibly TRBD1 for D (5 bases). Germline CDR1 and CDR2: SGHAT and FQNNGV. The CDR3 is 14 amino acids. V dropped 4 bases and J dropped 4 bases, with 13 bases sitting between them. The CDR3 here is CASSSQGWGTEAFF. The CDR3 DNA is TGTGCCAGCAGCTCCCAGGGATGGGGCACTGAAGCTTTCTTT.

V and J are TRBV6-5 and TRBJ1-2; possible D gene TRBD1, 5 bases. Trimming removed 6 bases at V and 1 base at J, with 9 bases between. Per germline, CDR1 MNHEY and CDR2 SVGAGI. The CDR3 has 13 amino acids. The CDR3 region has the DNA TGTGCCAGCAGGGAGACAGTTAACTATGGCTACACCTTC. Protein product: CASRETVNYGYTF.

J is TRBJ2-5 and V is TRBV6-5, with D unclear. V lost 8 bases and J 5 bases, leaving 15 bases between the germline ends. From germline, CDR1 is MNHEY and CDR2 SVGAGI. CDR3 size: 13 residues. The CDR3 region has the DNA TGTGCCAGCTCGCGGCGCATACCGGAGACCCAGTACTTC. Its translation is CASSRRIPETQYF.

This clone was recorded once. The CDR3 reads CASRPPRVGLHEQFF. CDR3 nucleotides: TGCGCCAGCAGACCCCCGCGGGTGGGTTTGCATGAGCAGTTCTTC. This sequence joins TRBV23-1 and TRBJ2-1, with D maybe TRBD2 (5 bases). TRBV23-1 carries the ORF label, with uncertain function. The CDR3 consists of 15 residues. Between the trimmed V and J ends, which lost 6 bases and 8 bases, there was a span of 20 bases.

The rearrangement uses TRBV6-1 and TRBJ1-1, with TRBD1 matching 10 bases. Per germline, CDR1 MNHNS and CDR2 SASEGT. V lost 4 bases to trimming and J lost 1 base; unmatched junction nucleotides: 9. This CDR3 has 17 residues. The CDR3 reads CASSARSGDRGNTEAFF. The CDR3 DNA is TGTGCCAGCAGTGCCCGAAGTGGGGACAGGGGGAACACTGAAGCTTTCTTT.

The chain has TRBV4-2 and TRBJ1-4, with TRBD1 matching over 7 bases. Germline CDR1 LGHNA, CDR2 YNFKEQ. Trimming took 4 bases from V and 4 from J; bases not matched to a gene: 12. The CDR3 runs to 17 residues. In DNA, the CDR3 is TGTGCCAGCAGCCCATCAAGTGGAGGGGGCGTTAATGAAAAACTGTTTTTT. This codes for CASSPSSGGGVNEKLFF.

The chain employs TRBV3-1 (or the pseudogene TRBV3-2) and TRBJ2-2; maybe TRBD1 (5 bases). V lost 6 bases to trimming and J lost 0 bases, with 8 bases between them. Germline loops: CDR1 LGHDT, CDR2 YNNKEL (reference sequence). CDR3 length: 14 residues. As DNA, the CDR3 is TGTGCCAGCAGTACACAGGCGAACACCGGGGAGCTGTTTTTT. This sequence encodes CASSTQANTGELFF.

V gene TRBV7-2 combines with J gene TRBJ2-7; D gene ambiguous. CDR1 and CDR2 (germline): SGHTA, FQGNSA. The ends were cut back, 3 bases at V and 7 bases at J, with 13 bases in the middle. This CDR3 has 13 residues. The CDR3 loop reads CASSFELRGEQYF. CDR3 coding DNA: TGTGCCAGCAGCTTCGAACTCCGAGGTGAGCAGTACTTC. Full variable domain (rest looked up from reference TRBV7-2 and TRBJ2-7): GAGVSQSPSNKVTEKGKDVELRCDPISGHTALYWYRQSLGQGLEFLIYFQGNSAPDKSGLPSDRFSAERTGGSVSTLTIQRTQQEDSAVYLCASSFELRGEQYFGPGTRLTVT.

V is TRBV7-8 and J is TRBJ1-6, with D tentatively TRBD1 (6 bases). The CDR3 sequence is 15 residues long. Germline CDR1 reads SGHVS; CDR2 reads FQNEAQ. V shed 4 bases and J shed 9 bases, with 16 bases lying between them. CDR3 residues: CASSSQGYQPSPLHF. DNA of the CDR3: TGTGCCAGCAGCTCGCAGGGGTATCAGCCTTCACCCCTCCACTTT.

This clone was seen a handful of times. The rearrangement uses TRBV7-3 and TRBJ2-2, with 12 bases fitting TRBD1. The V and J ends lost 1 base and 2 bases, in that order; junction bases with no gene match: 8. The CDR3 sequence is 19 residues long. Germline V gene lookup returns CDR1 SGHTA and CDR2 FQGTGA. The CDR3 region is CASSLRSGDRGPNTGELFF. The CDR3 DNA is TGTGCCAGCAGCTTAAGATCCGGGGACAGGGGGCCAAACACCGGGGAGCTGTTTTTT.

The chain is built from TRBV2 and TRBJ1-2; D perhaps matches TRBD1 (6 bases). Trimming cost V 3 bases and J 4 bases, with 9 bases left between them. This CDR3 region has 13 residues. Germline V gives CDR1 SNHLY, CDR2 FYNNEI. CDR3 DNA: TGTGCCAGCAGTGATCAGGACAGCTATGGCTACACCTTC. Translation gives CASSDQDSYGYTF.